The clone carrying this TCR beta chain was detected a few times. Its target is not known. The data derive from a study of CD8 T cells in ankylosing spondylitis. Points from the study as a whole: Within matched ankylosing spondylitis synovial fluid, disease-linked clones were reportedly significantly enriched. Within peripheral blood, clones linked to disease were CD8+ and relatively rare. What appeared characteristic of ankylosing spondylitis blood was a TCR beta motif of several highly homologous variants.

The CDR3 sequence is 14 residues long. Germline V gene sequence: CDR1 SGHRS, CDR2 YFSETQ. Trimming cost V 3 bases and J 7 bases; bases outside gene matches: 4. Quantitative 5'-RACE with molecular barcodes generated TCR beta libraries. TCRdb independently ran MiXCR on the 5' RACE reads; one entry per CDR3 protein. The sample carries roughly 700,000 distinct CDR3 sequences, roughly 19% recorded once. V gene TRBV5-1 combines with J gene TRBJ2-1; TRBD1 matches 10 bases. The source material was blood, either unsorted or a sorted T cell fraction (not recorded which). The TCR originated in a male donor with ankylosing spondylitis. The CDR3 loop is CASSSGTGVNEQFF. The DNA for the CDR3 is TGCGCCAGCAGCTCAGGGACAGGGGTAAATGAGCAGTTCTTC.